The rows below give T cell receptor beta chains drawn from one sample of a study of OX40 agonist ivuxolimab in advanced cancers. Only in-frame clones appear in the TCRdb table, and some are missing; sequencing was by immunoSEQ multiplex PCR. Counted here are 30,000 or so clones, around four fifths occurring once; the ten biggest clones make up 11%. This specimen was CD4+ or CD8+ T cells sorted from blood, taken in a trial of the OX40 agonist ivuxolimab. Receptors originate from an adult with an advanced solid tumor such as melanoma, head and neck, liver or kidney cancer. CDR3s leave out the opening cysteine and the closing phenylalanine or tryptophan.

v_call: TRBV9
j_call: TRBJ1-2
cdr3_aa: ASSPQGARGYT

v_call: TRBV7-9
j_call: TRBJ2-1
cdr3_aa: ASSTSGGNEQF

v_call: TRBV11-1
j_call: TRBJ2-2
cdr3_aa: ASSQSPGLLTNTGELF

v_call: TRBV9
j_call: TRBJ2-5
cdr3_aa: ASSLTSGGAVETQY

v_call: TRBV27
j_call: TRBJ2-3
cdr3_aa: ASSSVGPVDTQY

v_call: TRBV7-9
j_call: TRBJ2-4
cdr3_aa: ASSLGGLAKNIQY

v_call: TRBV6-1
j_call: TRBJ1-6
cdr3_aa: ASTPGPSYNSPLH

v_call: TRBV4-1
j_call: TRBJ2-3
cdr3_aa: ASSPGGDTQY

v_call: TRBV4-3
j_call: TRBJ2-7
cdr3_aa: ASSPYATGGNEQY

v_call: TRBV2
j_call: TRBJ2-5
cdr3_aa: ASTEWETQY

v_call: TRBV4-1
j_call: TRBJ1-6
cdr3_aa: ASSPRWQESSPLH

v_call: TRBV29-1
j_call: TRBJ2-7
cdr3_aa: SATGQVTYEQY

v_call: TRBV4-1
j_call: TRBJ1-1
cdr3_aa: ASSQEGGLVLENTEAF

v_call: TRBV5-4
j_call: TRBJ2-1
cdr3_aa: ASSLYGTAYNEQF

v_call: TRBV6-5
j_call: TRBJ1-4
cdr3_aa: ASRLHGGAGEKLF

v_call: TRBV4-2
j_call: TRBJ2-1
cdr3_aa: ASSHLASGFSYNEQF

v_call: TRBV7-6
j_call: TRBJ2-1
cdr3_aa: ASRGGDNEQF

v_call: TRBV2
j_call: TRBJ2-5
cdr3_aa: ASSVLGSYQETQY

v_call: TRBV7-2
j_call: TRBJ2-5
cdr3_aa: ASSSNQETQY

v_call: TRBV30
j_call: TRBJ1-1
cdr3_aa: AFSLGGPNTEAF

v_call: TRBV19
j_call: TRBJ1-2
cdr3_aa: ASKVELTGGYGYT

v_call: TRBV27
j_call: TRBJ2-1
cdr3_aa: ASSFDGQGREQF

v_call: TRBV7-9
j_call: TRBJ2-7
cdr3_aa: ASSTTGSSYEQY

v_call: TRBV11-2
j_call: TRBJ2-5
cdr3_aa: ASSLEGETQY

v_call: TRBV4-1
j_call: TRBJ2-3
cdr3_aa: ASSLAGEADTQY

v_call: TRBV7-4
j_call: TRBJ1-2
cdr3_aa: ASSLTPGRYGYT

v_call: TRBV7-8
j_call: TRBJ2-2
cdr3_aa: ATGLRAGGPEFTGELF

v_call: TRBV21-1
j_call: TRBJ2-7
cdr3_aa: ASSPTTSYEQY

v_call: TRBV7-9
j_call: TRBJ1-2
cdr3_aa: ASSPRQGQGYT

v_call: TRBV7-9
j_call: TRBJ2-7
cdr3_aa: ASPPWDGHSYEQY

v_call: TRBV11-1
j_call: TRBJ2-7
cdr3_aa: ASSSQGGHEQY

v_call: TRBV5-6
j_call: TRBJ2-5
cdr3_aa: ASSTRRQGKSETQY

v_call: TRBV15
j_call: TRBJ1-5
cdr3_aa: ATSRDRGSNQPQH

v_call: TRBV14
j_call: TRBJ2-7
cdr3_aa: ASSLTEMSEQY

v_call: TRBV4-3
j_call: TRBJ2-3
cdr3_aa: ASSQDAGEFTDTQY

v_call: TRBV5-1
j_call: TRBJ1-6
cdr3_aa: ASSLVGTGPYSPLH

v_call: TRBV7-9
j_call: TRBJ1-1
cdr3_aa: ASSSALATEAF

v_call: TRBV7-9
j_call: TRBJ2-7
cdr3_aa: ASSSPRTVPYEQY

v_call: TRBV9
j_call: TRBJ1-6
cdr3_aa: ASSVGQYNSPLH

v_call: TRBV11-2
j_call: TRBJ2-3
cdr3_aa: ASSLVSDTQY

v_call: TRBV11-3
j_call: TRBJ2-3
cdr3_aa: ASSSGRGGADTQY

v_call: TRBV7-2
j_call: TRBJ2-7
cdr3_aa: ASSGVYEQY

v_call: TRBV19
j_call: TRBJ2-7
cdr3_aa: ATGLGPYEQY

v_call: TRBV10-1
j_call: TRBJ2-1
cdr3_aa: ASSRARPPQIFSSGEPNEQF

v_call: TRBV28
j_call: TRBJ1-5
cdr3_aa: ASSLSGNQPQH

v_call: TRBV4-1
j_call: TRBJ1-3
cdr3_aa: ASSSRQPSSGNTIY

v_call: TRBV11-2
j_call: TRBJ2-1
cdr3_aa: ASSASPYEQF

v_call: TRBV7-9
j_call: TRBJ2-7
cdr3_aa: ASSSTTGTETYEQY

v_call: TRBV13
j_call: TRBJ1-1
cdr3_aa: ASSSRDRAYTEAF

v_call: TRBV6-5
j_call: TRBJ2-7
cdr3_aa: ASSIQGASSYEQY